The clone carrying this TCR beta chain was detected a few times. This entry belongs to a study of cytomegalovirus exposure and HLA in healthy donors. Between the trimmed V and J ends, which lost 1 base and 4 bases, there was a span of 11 bases. The germline CDR1 and CDR2 sequences are SGHAT and FQNNGV. The length of the CDR3 is 14 residues. While the first cohort had around 700 subjects, the donors belonged to the separate validation cohort of about 110 subjects. This table comes from immunoSEQ multiplex PCR, and its TCRdb copy is limited to in-frame clones, with some not included. The table shows about 160,000 clones, with 89% occurring only once.

The chain links TRBV11-2 to TRBJ2-7, with D perhaps TRBD2 (5 bases). The sample was PBMCs. The sequence was obtained from a man aged 18 to 35 in good health and CMV-seropositive. Here the CDR3 reads CASSLAVLAYEQYF. The CDR3 bases are TGTGCCAGCAGCTTAGCGGTCCTAGCTTACGAGCAGTACTTC. The entire variable domain, with the rest obtained from reference TRBV11-2 and TRBJ2-7, is as follows: EAGVAQSPRYKIIEKRQSVAFWCNPISGHATLYWYQQILGQGPKLLIQFQNNGVVDDSQLPKDRFSAERLKGVDSTLKIQPAKLEDSAVYLCASSLAVLAYEQYFGPGTRLTVT.